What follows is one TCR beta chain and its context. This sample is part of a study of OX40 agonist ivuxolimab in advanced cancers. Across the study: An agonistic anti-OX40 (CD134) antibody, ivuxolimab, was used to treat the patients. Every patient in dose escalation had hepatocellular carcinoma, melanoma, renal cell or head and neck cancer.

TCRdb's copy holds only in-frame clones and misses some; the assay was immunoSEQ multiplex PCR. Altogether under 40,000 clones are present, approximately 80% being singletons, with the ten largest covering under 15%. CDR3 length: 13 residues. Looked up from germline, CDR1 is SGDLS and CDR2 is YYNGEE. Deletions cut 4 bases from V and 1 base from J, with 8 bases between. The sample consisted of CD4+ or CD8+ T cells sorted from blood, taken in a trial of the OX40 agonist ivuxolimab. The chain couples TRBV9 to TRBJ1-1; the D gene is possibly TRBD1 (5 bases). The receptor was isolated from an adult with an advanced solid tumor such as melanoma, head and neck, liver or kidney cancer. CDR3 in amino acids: CASSSGANTEAFF. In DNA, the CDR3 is TGTGCCAGCAGCTCCGGGGCGAACACTGAAGCTTTCTTT.